This T cell receptor beta chain appears in the sequencing data of a study of CD8 T cells in ankylosing spondylitis. General study points: In the blood and synovial fluid of reactive arthritis, some motif variants had been previously reported. The study identified a TCR beta motif of eight highly homologous variants that appeared characteristic of ankylosing spondylitis blood.

This clonotype appeared a few times. Its antigen is as yet unknown. The V end lost 4 bases, the J end lost 6 bases, and 16 bases lay between the germline ends. The CDR3 sequence is 15 residues long. CDR1 MNHNS and CDR2 SASEGT come from the germline V gene. It was by quantitative 5'-RACE with molecular barcodes that TCR beta libraries were made. One entry per CDR3 protein results from TCRdb running MiXCR on the 5' RACE reads. The data contain roughly 670,000 distinct CDR3 sequences, around 17% of them singletons. The chain uses TRBV6-1 and TRBJ2-4; D gene unclear. The sequencing input was blood, either unsorted or a sorted T cell fraction (not recorded which). The receptor's source is a male donor with ankylosing spondylitis. The DNA of the CDR3 is TGTGCCAGCAGTGTCTCCGCGGAGAACCTAAACATTCAGTACTTC. Residues: CASSVSAENLNIQYF.